The T cell receptor (beta chain) under discussion was sequenced for a study of technical replicates of blood from a few donors (dated by TCRdb to the late 2010s). To note about this clone: Its recognized antigen is unknown. No quality values exist for individual bases; no much larger clone is one base distant.

From V the trimming removes 4 bases and from J it removes 2 bases, while the gene matches leave 7 bases of the junction unaccounted for. For CDR1 and CDR2, the germline V gene lists KGHSH and LQKENI. The CDR3 runs 15 amino acids, cysteine and phenylalanine included. CDR3 DNA is the only sequence kept; it has 45 bases, read in frame from the first base. Library construction relied on the immunoSEQ multiplex PCR assay. TCRdb carries this immuneACCESS record with in-frame sequences only. Its versions omit some clonotypes, under half of them owing to an unresolved V gene in the studies checked, with the rest unexplained. Present in this sample are around 13,000 clones, about 86% of which were seen just once. The biggest ten clones account for about an eighth of the sample.

This TCR was recovered from a human donor in good health. Sequencing was carried out using PBMCs. In this chain, TRBV18 is recombined with TRBJ2-7; TRBD1 agrees with 8 junctional bases. The DNA sequence is as follows: TGTGCCAGCTCACTTTTGTCAGGGGGCCCCTACGAGCAGTACTTC. It codes for CASSLLSGGPYEQYF.